This TCR beta chain appears in the sequencing data of a study of shared clonotypes between healthy human individuals. This clone showed up just once. V shed 4 bases and J 0 bases; nucleotides not matched to a gene: 2. The CDR3 loop spans 15 amino acids. CDR1 and CDR2 (germline): MNHEY, SVGAGI. The method was immunoSEQ multiplex PCR; TCRdb's version includes in-frame clones alone and lacks a portion of them. In the table there are about 480,000 clones, 60% to 80% of which are singletons. The TCR was taken from a woman in her thirties or forties in good health. Some clones in this sample may be carry-over from other donors' samples. Sequenced sample: PBMCs. The J gene is TRBJ2-3, the V gene TRBV6-5, with 9 bases matching TRBD2. The CDR3 loop is CASSSSGISTDTQYF. In nucleotides, the CDR3 is TGTGCCAGCAGTTCTAGCGGGATCAGCACAGATACGCAGTATTTT.